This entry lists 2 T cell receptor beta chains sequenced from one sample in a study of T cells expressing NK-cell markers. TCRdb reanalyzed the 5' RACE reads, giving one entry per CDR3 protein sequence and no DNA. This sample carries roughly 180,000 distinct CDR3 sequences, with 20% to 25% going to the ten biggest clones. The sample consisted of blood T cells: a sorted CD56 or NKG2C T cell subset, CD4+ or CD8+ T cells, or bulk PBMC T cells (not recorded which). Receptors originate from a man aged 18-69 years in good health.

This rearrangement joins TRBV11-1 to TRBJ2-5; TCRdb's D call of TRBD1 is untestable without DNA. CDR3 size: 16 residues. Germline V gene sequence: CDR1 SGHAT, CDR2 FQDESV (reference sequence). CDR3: CASSEHLTGLQETQYF.

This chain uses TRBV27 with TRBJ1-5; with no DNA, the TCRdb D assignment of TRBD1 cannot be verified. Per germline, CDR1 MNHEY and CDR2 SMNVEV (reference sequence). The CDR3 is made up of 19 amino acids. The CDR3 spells CASSLSYGGEQYSNQPQHF.